The 31 T cell receptor beta chains below were found in one sample sequenced in a study of shared clonotypes between healthy human individuals. Produced via immunoSEQ multiplex PCR; TCRdb's table is partial and in-frame only. The sample yields over 400,000 clones, approximately 95% seen once. Sequencing was carried out using naive CD4+ T cells sorted from blood. The subset was: CD45RA+ positively selected. The receptors shown here come from a woman in her twenties or thirties in good health.

This chain uses TRBV7-2 with TRBJ1-5, with 10 bases that match TRBD1. The junction had 7 bases not matched to a gene; V was cut back by 5 bases and J by 6 bases. The CDR3 spans 15 residues. CDR1 and CDR2 from the germline V gene are SGHTA and FQGNSA. The CDR3 is CASSRGQGIGQPQHF. The CDR3 DNA is TGTGCCAGCAGCAGGGGACAGGGGATTGGTCAGCCCCAGCATTTT.

The chain couples TRBV5-1 to TRBJ2-7; maybe TRBD2 (6 bases). Trimming left V 4 bases short and J 1 base short, with 15 bases between. The CDR3 has 15 amino acids. Germline CDR1 reads SGHRS; CDR2 reads YFSETQ. DNA of the CDR3: TGCGCCAGCAGCGCCGGTCCCGGGGGATCCTACGAGCAGTACTTC. Protein: CASSAGPGGSYEQYF.

This sequence joins TRBV6-5 and TRBJ2-7, with TRBD2 matching 8 bases. Germline CDR1 reads MNHEY; CDR2 reads SVGAGI. V lost 2 bases, J lost 4 bases, and 10 bases stayed unmatched. This CDR3 has 16 residues. CDR3 sequence: CASSYALGSGIYEQYF. CDR3 sequence (DNA): TGTGCCAGCAGTTACGCCCTGGGTAGCGGGATTTACGAGCAGTACTTC.

The chain employs TRBV6-6 and TRBJ2-7; 9 bases are shared with TRBD2. CDR1 is MNHNY and CDR2 is SVGAGI in the germline V gene (reference sequence). V gave up 7 bases and J gave up 5 bases; unmatched junction bases: 6. The CDR3 has 13 amino acids. CDR3 sequence (DNA): TGTGCCAGCACCGGTAGCGGGAGACACGAGCAGTACTTC. Amino acid sequence: CASTGSGRHEQYF.

This chain uses TRBV2 with TRBJ1-6; the match to TRBD1 covers 10 bases. Per the germline V gene, CDR1 is SNHLY and CDR2 is FYNNEI. The CDR3 covers 15 residues. Trimming took 3 bases from V and 9 from J; bases not matched to a gene: 5. CDR3: CASSERTGGGSPLHF. CDR3 nucleotides: TGTGCCAGCAGTGAGAGGACAGGGGGTGGTTCACCCCTCCACTTT.

The rearrangement uses TRBV2 and TRBJ1-5; D unresolved. V was trimmed by 0 bases and J by 0 bases, leaving 6 bases between them. Germline V CDR1 and CDR2: SNHLY, FYNNEI. This CDR3 comprises 15 residues. The CDR3 is CASSEAAASNQPQHF. DNA for the CDR3: TGTGCCAGCAGTGAAGCGGCAGCTAGCAATCAGCCCCAGCATTTT.

The V and J genes are TRBV6-1 and TRBJ2-3, with TRBD2 matching over 11 bases. V gave up 5 bases and J gave up 1 base; unmatched junction bases: 2. The CDR3 spans 15 residues. Germline V gene lookup returns CDR1 MNHNS and CDR2 SASEGT. This CDR3 is CASSFSGRGTDTQYF. The CDR3 DNA sequence: TGTGCCAGCAGTTTTAGCGGGAGGGGCACAGATACGCAGTATTTT.

The chain employs TRBV7-3 and TRBJ1-2; a weak D match, TRBD1 (6 bases). CDR1 is SGHTA and CDR2 is FQGTGA in the germline V gene. The length of the CDR3 is 13 residues. The V gene lost 4 bases and the J gene lost 8 bases, with 14 bases spanning the gap. CDR3 residues: CASSSGRGLGYTF. The CDR3 DNA sequence: TGTGCCAGCAGCTCAGGACGGGGGCTCGGCTACACCTTC.

The chain employs TRBV4-2 and TRBJ2-1; 9 bases fit TRBD2. This CDR3 comprises 16 residues. Trimming removed 0 bases from V and 6 bases from J; junction bases left unmatched: 6. Germline values: CDR1 LGHNA, CDR2 YNFKEQ. This CDR3 reads CASSQDLREGFNEQFF. DNA of the CDR3: TGTGCCAGCAGCCAAGATTTGCGGGAGGGCTTCAATGAGCAGTTCTTC.

V gene TRBV12-5 combines with J gene TRBJ2-3; tentative D call: TRBD2 (5 bases). CDR1 is LGHNT and CDR2 is FRNRAP in the germline V gene. Trimming shortened V by 6 bases and J by 6 bases, and 16 bases separated the two germline ends. This CDR3 has 14 amino acids. The CDR3 here is CASGPAASPDTQYF. CDR3 sequence (DNA): TGTGCTAGTGGCCCAGCGGCTAGCCCTGATACGCAGTATTTT.

The chain has TRBV9 and TRBJ2-1; 7 bases are a match to TRBD1. V was clipped by 1 base and J by 7 bases; unmatched bases: 14. CDR3 length: 17 residues. Germline CDR1 SGDLS, CDR2 YYNGEE. The CDR3 DNA reads TGTGCCAGCAGCGTATGGAAGGGGGCAGATAGCGTGAATGAGCAGTTCTTC. This codes for CASSVWKGADSVNEQFF. Full variable domain (remainder filled in from reference TRBV9 and TRBJ2-1): DSGVTQTPKHLITATGQRVTLRCSPRSGDLSVYWYQQSLDQGLQFLIQYYNGEERAKGNILERFSAQQFPDLHSELNLSSLELGDSALYFCASSVWKGADSVNEQFFGPGTRLTVL.

This clone was seen only once. The chain is built from TRBV2 and TRBJ2-1; no clear D gene. The V gene's germline CDR1 is SNHLY and CDR2 FYNNEI. V lost 1 base and J 1 base, leaving 11 bases between the germline ends. The CDR3 totals 16 residues. DNA for the CDR3: TGTGCCAGCAGTGAAGGCTGGGTTCAATCCTACAATGAGCAGTTCTTC. It is translated as CASSEGWVQSYNEQFF.

The chain links TRBV5-1 to TRBJ2-5, with TRBD1 as a possible D gene (5 bases). The germline V gene encodes CDR1 SGHRS and CDR2 YFSETQ. V lost 1 base and J 1 base, leaving 8 bases between the germline ends. There are 14 residues in the CDR3. The CDR3, as DNA: TGCGCCAGCAGCTTGCTGGGGCCCCAAGAGACCCAGTACTTC. This translates into CASSLLGPQETQYF.

The chain employs TRBV30 and TRBJ2-7, with TRBD1 identical over 12 bases. The length of the CDR3 is 16 residues. CDR1 is GTSNPN and CDR2 is SVGIG in the germline V gene (reference sequence). The V and J ends lost 3 bases and 4 bases, in that order; junction bases with no gene match: 10. The CDR3 sequence: CAWRPFKGQGAYEQYF. In DNA, the CDR3 is TGTGCCTGGAGACCGTTTAAGGGACAGGGGGCTTACGAGCAGTACTTC. Full variable domain (outside the CDR3, taken from reference TRBV30 and TRBJ2-7): SQTIHQWPATLVQPVGSPLSLECTVEGTSNPNLYWYRQAAGRGLQLLFYSVGIGQISSEVPQNLSASRPQDRQFILSSKKLLLSDSGFYLCAWRPFKGQGAYEQYFGPGTRLTVT.

This chain links TRBV30 with TRBJ2-1; D is perhaps TRBD1 (5 bases). Germline assignment: CDR1 GTSNPN and CDR2 SVGIG (reference sequence). The CDR3 has 14 amino acids. Trimming removed 3 bases from V and 7 bases from J, with 16 bases in between. The CDR3 is CAWRGSGWGNEQFF. For the CDR3, the DNA is TGTGCCTGGAGAGGATCAGGGTGGGGAAATGAGCAGTTCTTC.

This chain joins TRBV10-2 and TRBJ2-1; D is unclear. Per germline, CDR1 WSHSY and CDR2 SAAADI. V shed 8 bases and J shed 1 base, with 12 bases lying between them. The CDR3 extends over 14 amino acids. This CDR3 reads CASRRGRSYNEQFF. For the CDR3, the DNA is TGCGCCAGCCGACGCGGTCGTTCCTACAATGAGCAGTTCTTC.

The chain uses TRBV9 and TRBJ1-1, with D maybe TRBD1 (5 bases). The CDR3 length is 15 residues. Trimming pared 3 bases from V and 1 base from J, leaving 13 bases between. Looked up from germline, CDR1 is SGDLS and CDR2 is YYNGEE. The CDR3 loop is CASSAPPGENTEAFF. DNA for the CDR3: TGTGCCAGCAGCGCGCCGCCGGGGGAGAACACTGAAGCTTTCTTT.

This chain connects TRBV7-3 to TRBJ2-1; D perhaps matches TRBD1 (5 bases). Germline loops: CDR1 SGHTA, CDR2 FQGTGA. The CDR3 is 13 residues long. The V end was cut by 5 bases, the J end by 5 bases, with 10 bases between. The CDR3 is CASSLDTNNEQFF. The CDR3, as DNA: TGTGCCAGCAGCCTGGACACTAACAATGAGCAGTTCTTC.

J is TRBJ2-5 and V is TRBV29-1, with unresolved D. The ends were cut back, 3 bases at V and 5 bases at J, with 13 bases in the middle. This CDR3 spans 13 amino acids. Germline assignment: CDR1 SQVTM and CDR2 ANQGSEA. The chain's CDR3 is CSVDDTVGETQYF. CDR3 in DNA: TGCAGCGTTGACGATACGGTTGGCGAGACCCAGTACTTC.

The chain joins TRBV19 to TRBJ1-1; no clear D. This CDR3 comprises 13 residues. The V gene lost 10 bases and the J gene lost 0 bases, with 12 bases spanning the gap. Germline CDR1 reads LNHDA; CDR2 reads SQIVND (reference sequence). This chain's CDR3 is CATLSHMNTEAFF. As DNA, the CDR3 is TGTGCCACCCTGAGCCACATGAACACTGAAGCTTTCTTT.

This chain joins TRBV4-1 and TRBJ2-7; D may be TRBD1 (6 bases). V was trimmed by 0 bases and J by 1 base, leaving 16 bases between them. This CDR3 is 17 amino acids long. Germline V lookup: CDR1 MGHRA, CDR2 YSYEKL. CDR3 coding DNA: TGCGCCAGCAGCCAAGATCTCAGGGACATACCGTCCTACGAGCAGTACTTC. This codes for CASSQDLRDIPSYEQYF.

The chain recombines TRBV2 with TRBJ1-1, with 8 bases fitting TRBD1. In germline, CDR1 is SNHLY, CDR2 FYNNEI. This CDR3 has 13 amino acids. With 3 bases clipped from V and 10 bases from J, the junction kept 7 bases outside the gene matches. In DNA form, the CDR3 reads TGTGCCAGCAGTGATCTTCTACAGGGGGTAGCTTTCTTT. This gives the protein CASSDLLQGVAFF.

V gene TRBV29-1 combines with J gene TRBJ1-2, with D perhaps matching TRBD1 (6 bases). Germline V CDR1 and CDR2: SQVTM, ANQGSEA. The germline V and J ends were trimmed by 5 bases and 0 bases, with 13 bases remaining between them. CDR3 length equals 14 residues. Written as DNA, the CDR3 is TGCAGCGTTCCGACGGACAGCGCTAACTATGGCTACACCTTC. Protein product: CSVPTDSANYGYTF.

The chain has TRBV7-9 and TRBJ2-2; D might be TRBD1 or TRBD2, each matching 5 bases. The CDR3 runs to 16 residues. The germline V and J ends were trimmed by 2 bases and 0 bases, with 10 bases remaining between them. Germline V gene sequence: CDR1 SEHNR, CDR2 FQNEAQ (reference sequence). This CDR3 reads CASSLPGTSNTGELFF. CDR3 DNA sequence: TGTGCCAGCAGCTTACCCGGGACGTCGAACACCGGGGAGCTGTTTTTT.

The V call is TRBV18, the J call TRBJ2-5; TRBD2 matches at 14 bases. The trim removed 2 bases at V and 4 bases at J, leaving 0 bases unmatched. Germline assignment: CDR1 KGHSH and CDR2 LQKENI. The length of the CDR3 is 15 residues. This CDR3 reads CASSPGLAGGETQYF. The DNA for the CDR3 is TGTGCCAGCTCACCAGGACTAGCGGGAGGAGAGACCCAGTACTTC.

The gene calls are TRBV19 and TRBJ2-6, with D unresolved. The CDR3 is made up of 15 amino acids. Deletions cut 9 bases from V and 4 bases from J, with 16 bases between. CDR1 and CDR2 (germline): LNHDA, SQIVND (reference sequence). The CDR3 region is CARGLGACGANVLTF. CDR3 nucleotide sequence: TGTGCCAGAGGCCTCGGTGCCTGCGGGGCCAACGTCCTGACTTTC.

The chain joins TRBV4-2 to TRBJ2-6; 7 bases are a match to TRBD2. The CDR3 sequence is 18 residues long. The germline CDR1 and CDR2 sequences are LGHNA and YNFKEQ. The trim removed 1 base at V and 3 bases at J, leaving 9 bases unmatched. DNA of the CDR3: TGTGCCAGCAGCCAAGTCGGGGGGAACCGAGGTGGGGCCAACGTCCTGACTTTC. The encoded protein is CASSQVGGNRGGANVLTF.

This sequence joins TRBV29-1 and TRBJ1-2; no reliable D call. The V gene's germline CDR1 is SQVTM and CDR2 ANQGSEA. V lost 4 bases to trimming and J lost 4 bases, with 13 bases between them. The CDR3 runs to 13 residues. In nucleotides, the CDR3 is TGCAGCGTTGCTCCGGTTCGGGGCTATGGCTACACCTTC. As protein: CSVAPVRGYGYTF.

A word on this clone: The identical CDR3 is also encoded by other nucleotide sequences in the sample. The gene calls are TRBV6-5 and TRBJ2-7, with 8 bases that match TRBD1. This CDR3 spans 14 amino acids. V lost 2 bases and J lost 5; bases outside the gene matches: 5. The V gene's germline CDR1 is MNHEY and CDR2 SVGAGI. The CDR3, as DNA: TGTGCCAGCAGTTACGCTCAGGGGGCCCACGAGCAGTACTTC. The encoded protein is CASSYAQGAHEQYF.

This sequence joins TRBV5-4 and TRBJ1-2; D not resolved. The germline gives CDR1 SGHNT, CDR2 YYREEE (reference sequence). This CDR3 has 15 residues. V lost 0 bases and J 0 bases, leaving 9 bases between the germline ends. In DNA form, the CDR3 reads TGTGCCAGCAGCTTGGAAGCCAGACCTAACTATGGCTACACCTTC. Translating gives CASSLEARPNYGYTF.

The CDR3 coding sequence is TGCGCCAGCAGCTTGGGGCGAAGCGGAGGCACAGATACGCAGTATTTT. As protein: CASSLGRSGGTDTQYF. The V and J genes are TRBV5-1 and TRBJ2-3, with D possibly being TRBD2 (5 bases). CDR1 and CDR2 (germline): SGHRS, YFSETQ. Between the trimmed V and J ends, which lost 0 bases and 1 base, there was a span of 12 bases. The CDR3 sequence is 16 residues long.